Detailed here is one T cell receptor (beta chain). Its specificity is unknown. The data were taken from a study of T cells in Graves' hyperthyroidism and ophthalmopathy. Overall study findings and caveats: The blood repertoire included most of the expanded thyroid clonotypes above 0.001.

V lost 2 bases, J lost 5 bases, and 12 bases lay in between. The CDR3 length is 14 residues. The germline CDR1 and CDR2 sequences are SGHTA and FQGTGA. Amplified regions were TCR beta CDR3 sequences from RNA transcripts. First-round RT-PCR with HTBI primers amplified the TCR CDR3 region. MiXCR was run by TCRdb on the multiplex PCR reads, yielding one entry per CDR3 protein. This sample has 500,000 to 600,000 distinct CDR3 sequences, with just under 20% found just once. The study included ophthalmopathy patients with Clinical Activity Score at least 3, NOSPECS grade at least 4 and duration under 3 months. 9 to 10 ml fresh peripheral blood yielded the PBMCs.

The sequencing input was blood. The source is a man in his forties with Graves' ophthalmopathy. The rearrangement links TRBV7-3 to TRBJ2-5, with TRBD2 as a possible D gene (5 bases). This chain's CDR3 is CASSLDTRSETQYF. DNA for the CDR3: TGTGCCAGCAGCTTAGACACTAGGTCGGAGACCCAGTACTTC.